These T cell receptor beta chains were read from a single sample in a study of control samples from healthy donors and cancer patients. Data came from immunoSEQ multiplex PCR; TCRdb stores just in-frame clones and leaves some out. The sample has around 130,000 clones, over 75% seen once; the top ten hold more than 2.5%. Sequencing used blood. Receptors were obtained from a man aged 45-65 years in good health. CDR3s include the opening cysteine and the closing phenylalanine or tryptophan. Fields, in order: V gene, clone size, D gene, J gene, CDR3 DNA, CDR3 protein. The D gene is left open where the match is weak. Size tells how often a clone was seen (once, few, many) or the class of an expanded clone, and some rows leave it out.

>TRBV4-1|once|TRBD1|TRBJ1-1
TGCGCCAGCAAAAAGGGACAGCTGAACACTGAAGCTTTCTTT
CASKKGQLNTEAFF
>TRBV7-9|once|NA|TRBJ2-3
TGTGCCAGCAGCCCGACTACTAGCACAGATACGCAGTATTTT
CASSPTTSTDTQYF
>TRBV6-2/TRBV6-3|NA|TRBD1|TRBJ1-4
TGTGCCAGCAGTACGGGACAGGTTCGGTCACAACTGTTTTTT
CASSTGQVRSQLFF
>TRBV5-1|NA|NA|TRBJ2-5
TGCGCCAGCAGCACGGGGTCATCGGCACTAGAGACCCAGTACTTC
CASSTGSSALETQYF
>TRBV5-1|NA|NA|TRBJ2-1
TGCGCCAGCAGCTACGGGACAAAGCACAATGAGCAGTTCTTC
CASSYGTKHNEQFF
>TRBV3-1/TRBV3-2|NA|TRBD1|TRBJ2-2
TGTGCCAGCGGGCAAAACAGGGGATTGAACACCGGGGAGCTGTTTTTT
CASGQNRGLNTGELFF
>TRBV4-1|NA|NA|TRBJ2-3
TGCGCCAGCAGCCTCATAGGCCGGCTCACAGATACGCAGTATTTT
CASSLIGRLTDTQYF
>TRBV3-1/TRBV3-2|NA|TRBD1|TRBJ1-6
TGTGCCAGCAGCCTTAGGACAGGGGCCTCACCCCTCCACTTT
CASSLRTGASPLHF
>TRBV11-2|once|NA|TRBJ2-7
TGTGCCAGCAGCCTCGTGGACAGAAACTACGAGCAGTACTTC
CASSLVDRNYEQYF
>TRBV10-2|NA|NA|TRBJ1-5
TGCGCCAGCAGCCCCGCCCAGAGCAATCAGCCCCAGCATTTT
CASSPAQSNQPQHF
>TRBV18|NA|NA|TRBJ2-7
TGTGCCAGCTCACCCGGACCCAAAGGCTACGAGCAGTACTTC
CASSPGPKGYEQYF
>TRBV7-9|NA|NA|TRBJ2-5
TGTGCCAGCAGTTGGGCGGGGACAACTCAAGAGACCCAGTACTTC
CASSWAGTTQETQYF
>TRBV11-3|NA|NA|TRBJ1-1
TGTGCCAGCAGCTACGAGTGGAACACTGAAGCTTTCTTT
CASSYEWNTEAFF
>TRBV2|NA|NA|TRBJ2-1
TGTGCCAGCAAGGCCCAGAACTACAATGAGCAGTTCTTC
CASKAQNYNEQFF
>TRBV12-5|once|NA|TRBJ1-2
TGTGCTAGTGGGACCCCGGAGTGGGCCGTTTATGGCTACACCTTC
CASGTPEWAVYGYTF
>TRBV7-2|NA|NA|TRBJ1-1
TGTGCCAGCAGCTCCGGGGCGAACACTGAAGCTTTCTTT
CASSSGANTEAFF
>TRBV18|NA|NA|TRBJ1-2
TGTGCCAGCTCACCTTCAAGGTCGGGCGGCTACACCTTC
CASSPSRSGGYTF
>TRBV28|NA|TRBD1|TRBJ2-7
TGTGCCAGCATCCCCGGGACAGGGTACTACGAGCAGTACTTC
CASIPGTGYYEQYF
>TRBV7-8|NA|NA|TRBJ2-6
TGTGCCAGCAGCCTACAAGGGGACTTGGTAACTGGGGCCAACGTCCTGACTTTC
CASSLQGDLVTGANVLTF
>TRBV14|few|NA|TRBJ2-7
TGTGCCAGCAGCCGCGATCTGGGGTCACAATCCTACGAGCAGTACTTC
CASSRDLGSQSYEQYF
>TRBV27|NA|NA|TRBJ2-5
TGTGCCAGCGCGCTGACCCAACAAGAGACCCAGTACTTC
CASALTQQETQYF
>TRBV28|NA|NA|TRBJ1-1
TGTGCCAGCAGTTTGGGCAGGTCAGCTTTCTTT
CASSLGRSAFF
>TRBV6-6|NA|NA|TRBJ2-2
TGTGCCAGCAGTTACAATACGAACACCGGGGAGCTGTTTTTT
CASSYNTNTGELFF
>TRBV5-1|NA|NA|TRBJ1-1
TGCGCCAGCAGCTCTCAAATGAACACTGAAGCTTTCTTT
CASSSQMNTEAFF
>TRBV18|NA|TRBD1|TRBJ1-4
TGTGCCAGCTCACTCCGGGACAGGGGGCTGTTGAGAACTAATGAAAAACTGTTTTTT
CASSLRDRGLLRTNEKLFF
>TRBV19|NA|NA|TRBJ1-4
TGTGCCAGTAGTTCTATCGGACGGGAGACGGGCGAAAAACTGTTTTTT
CASSSIGRETGEKLFF
>TRBV28|NA|NA|TRBJ2-6
TGTGCCAGCACTACTATTCGGAGGGCCATCGATGTCAGGGCCAACGTCCTGACTTTC
CASTTIRRAIDVRANVLTF
>TRBV5-4|once|NA|TRBJ2-7
TGTGCCAGCAGCTTGGGTCCGGGACATTCCTACGAGCAGTACTTC
CASSLGPGHSYEQYF
>TRBV7-3|NA|NA|TRBJ2-1
TGTGCCAGCAGCTTAACTGCGGACTCCTACAATGAGCAGTTCTTC
CASSLTADSYNEQFF
>TRBV10-3|NA|NA|TRBJ2-7
TGTGCCATCAGTGAGGGGGGGCCACCCTACGAGCAGTACTTC
CAISEGGPPYEQYF
>TRBV29-1|NA|NA|TRBJ2-4
TGCAGCGCCCAACTATTACGAGGGGCCAAAAACATTCAGTACTTC
CSAQLLRGAKNIQYF
>TRBV4-1|NA|NA|TRBJ2-1
TGCGCCAGCAGCCAAGATGGGCAGGGTTACAATGAGCAGTTCTTC
CASSQDGQGYNEQFF
>TRBV14|NA|NA|TRBJ1-2
TGTGCCAGCAGCCCCCCCCAGGCAGGTACCTATGGCTACACCTTC
CASSPPQAGTYGYTF
>TRBV5-1|NA|NA|TRBJ2-7
TGCGCCAGCAGCGCTGCCCTAGGGACTGGAGAGCAGTACTTC
CASSAALGTGEQYF
>TRBV23-1|NA|TRBD1|TRBJ1-5
TGCGCCAGCAGTCAAAAAAGTCCGGAGGGACAGAATCAGCCCCAGCATTTT
CASSQKSPEGQNQPQHF
>TRBV9|NA|NA|TRBJ1-2
TGTGCCAGCAGCGTAGGGTTTGGGGTTCGGGGCTACACCTTC
CASSVGFGVRGYTF
>TRBV4-1|NA|NA|TRBJ2-1
TGCGCCAGCAGCCAAGTGGAGGGTGCGGGGGAGCAGTTCTTC
CASSQVEGAGEQFF
>TRBV7-3|NA|TRBD2|TRBJ2-1
TGTGCCAGCAGCTTAAAGGGACTAGCACGGCCCAATGAGCAGTTCTTC
CASSLKGLARPNEQFF
>TRBV5-8|NA|NA|TRBJ2-1
TGTGCCAGCAGCTTGGCCATGGGTATGCATGAGCAGTTCTTC
CASSLAMGMHEQFF
>TRBV19|NA|TRBD2|TRBJ2-2
TGTGCCAGTAGTACCGCGGCGGGGGGGAACACCGGGGAGCTGTTTTTT
CASSTAAGGNTGELFF
>TRBV23-1|NA|TRBD1|TRBJ1-2
TGCGCCAGCAGTCAAACAATTAGGACAGGGGGCTATGGCTACACCTTC
CASSQTIRTGGYGYTF
>TRBV7-8|NA|TRBD1|TRBJ1-5
TGTGCCAGCAGCGCCGTTGGGGACAGGGGTTTCTGGCAGCCCCAGCATTTT
CASSAVGDRGFWQPQHF
>TRBV6-1|once|NA|TRBJ1-1
TGTGCCAGCAGTGAGCATAACACTGAAGCTTTCTTT
CASSEHNTEAFF
>TRBV5-4|NA|TRBD2|TRBJ2-3
TGTGCCAGCAGCTACCCGCCTAGCGGGGGGGCGGATACGCAGTATTTT
CASSYPPSGGADTQYF
>TRBV5-4|NA|NA|TRBJ2-2
TGTGCCAGCAGCTTGGCGTCTGGGGCGAGCACCGGGGAGCTGTTTTTT
CASSLASGASTGELFF
>TRBV30|once|NA|TRBJ1-1
TGTGCCTGGGGGGAGAGGGCTCAAGCTTTCTTT
CAWGERAQAFF
>TRBV6-5|NA|NA|TRBJ1-2
TGTGCCAGCAGTTACTCGGGCCCCGGGTATGGCTACACCTTC
CASSYSGPGYGYTF
>TRBV30|NA|NA|TRBJ2-6
TGTGCCTCTGGATTCTCTGGGGCCAACGTCCTGACTTTC
CASGFSGANVLTF
>TRBV19|NA|NA|TRBJ2-3
TGTGCCAGTAGTTCGCCGGGACGCACAGATACGCAGTATTTT
CASSSPGRTDTQYF